This T cell receptor (beta chain) was profiled in a study of T cell responses to AZD1222 COVID-19 vaccine. The study's findings and limits: Unmutated variant regions are reportedly the target of nearly half of TCRs that are spike-specific. Repertoire sampling happened only post peak T cell response.

Some second doses came at about 4 weeks and others at about 12 weeks; these were pooled. TCRdb's table, derived via immunoSEQ multiplex PCR, lists solely in-frame clones and lacks some. The top ten clones hold roughly 2.7% of a sample with just over 90,000 clones, approximately 92% of them seen once. Notes on this clone: Its specificity is unknown.

Sample: peripheral blood, taken 28 days after the second AZD1222 dose. The TCR sequence derives from an adult who received the AZD1222 COVID-19 vaccine.

CDR3: CASSSLRSSGGSTDTQYF. The CDR3 nucleotides are TGCGCCAGCAGCTCTCTACGCTCTAGCGGGGGGAGCACAGATACGCAGTATTTT. The rearrangement joins TRBV5-1 to TRBJ2-3, with 11 bases matching TRBD2. J gave up 0 bases and V 3 bases, and 9 bases lay outside the gene matches. This CDR3 spans 18 amino acids. Germline lookup yields CDR1 SGHRS and CDR2 YFSETQ.